These T cell receptor beta chains were read from a single sample in a study of blood T cell repertoires in COVID-19. Method: immunoSEQ multiplex PCR; TCRdb's copy keeps in-frame clones and lacks some. The table records around 300,000 clones, about 89% of them present only once. Sequencing used peripheral blood. These receptors came from a woman aged 35 to 49 who had recovered from COVID-19. The CDR3 runs from the conserved cysteine through the conserved F or W. A D gene is named only where the DNA matches it firmly. Size values are once, few and many counts, or a class for expanded clones, and some rows have none.

size	V	J	D	CDR3	DNA
.	TRBV5-1	TRBJ2-5	TRBD2	CASSENGLARETQYF	TGCGCCAGCAGCGAAAATGGACTAGCGCGGGAGACCCAGTACTTC
once	TRBV27	TRBJ1-5	.	CASSPRNNQPQHF	TGTGCCAGCAGTCCGCGGAACAATCAGCCCCAGCATTTT
.	TRBV19	TRBJ2-1	TRBD1	CASSRETGGGYNEQFF	TGTGCCAGTAGTAGGGAGACAGGGGGCGGGTACAATGAGCAGTTCTTC
.	TRBV5-1	TRBJ2-4	.	CASSTDSSMAKNIQYF	TGCGCCAGCAGTACGGACAGTTCCATGGCCAAAAACATTCAGTACTTC
.	TRBV10-1	TRBJ2-2	.	CASSQDITGELFF	TGCGCCAGCAGTCAGGACATCACCGGGGAGCTGTTTTTT
.	TRBV24-1	TRBJ2-1	TRBD2	CATSDPAWEAGGDEQFF	TGTGCCACCAGTGACCCCGCCTGGGAAGCGGGGGGCGATGAGCAGTTCTTC
once	TRBV5-1	TRBJ1-5	.	CASSLGGRGSNQPQHF	TGCGCCAGCAGCTTGGGGGGTCGGGGTAGCAATCAGCCCCAGCATTTT
.	TRBV2	TRBJ2-2	.	CASSDEVATGELFF	TGTGCCAGCAGTGACGAGGTCGCCACCGGGGAGCTGTTTTTT
once	TRBV2	TRBJ2-7	TRBD1	CASSPGQGHEQYF	TGTGCCAGCAGCCCCGGACAGGGCCACGAGCAGTACTTC
.	TRBV7-2	TRBJ2-7	TRBD1	CASSPMGQGASYEQYF	TGTGCCAGCAGCCCCATGGGGCAGGGGGCCTCCTACGAGCAGTACTTC
.	TRBV21-1	TRBJ2-7	.	CASKTCGHNRGLAAPYEQYF	TGTGCCAGCAAAACCTGTGGCCACAATAGGGGACTAGCGGCCCCCTACGAGCAGTACTTC
.	TRBV6-5	TRBJ2-5	.	CAGARREYETQYF	TGTGCCGGGGCCCGTCGGGAGTATGAGACCCAGTACTTC
.	TRBV21-1	TRBJ2-7	.	CASSRGLWGRSSYEQYF	TGTGCCAGCAGCAGGGGACTATGGGGAAGGAGCTCCTACGAGCAGTACTTC
.	TRBV5-5	TRBJ1-3	.	CASSSPGHGNTIYF	TGTGCCAGCAGCTCTCCGGGACACGGAAACACCATATATTTT
few	TRBV18	TRBJ2-7	.	CASSPTGLYEQYF	TGTGCCAGCTCACCGACAGGTCTCTACGAGCAGTACTTC
.	TRBV19	TRBJ1-3	.	CASREHTGSSGNTIYF	TGTGCCAGTAGGGAACACACGGGGAGCTCTGGAAACACCATATATTTT
.	TRBV2	TRBJ2-5	TRBD2	CASSDLLAGETQYF	TGTGCCAGCAGTGACCTCCTAGCGGGCGAGACCCAGTACTTC
.	TRBV6-5	TRBJ2-3	TRBD1	CASCSGQGTDTQYF	TGTGCCAGCTGTTCGGGACAGGGCACAGATACGCAGTATTTT
.	TRBV30	TRBJ1-4	.	CAWSRGGGGLKNCFF	.
.	TRBV2	TRBJ1-5	.	CASREQGGNQPQHF	TGTGCCAGCAGGGAACAGGGTGGCAATCAGCCCCAGCATTTT
.	TRBV6-1	TRBJ2-1	TRBD1	CASSELGTGKNNEQFF	TGTGCCAGCAGTGAGCTGGGGACAGGGAAAAACAATGAGCAGTTCTTC
.	TRBV14	TRBJ2-7	.	CASSQTWDNSYEQYF	TGTGCCAGCAGCCAGACCTGGGACAACTCCTACGAGCAGTACTTC
once	TRBV5-8	TRBJ2-2	.	CASSFIGELFF	TGTGCCAGCAGCTTTATAGGGGAGCTGTTTTTT
.	TRBV19	TRBJ1-1	.	CASSFQGSEAFF	TGTGCCAGTAGTTTTCAGGGCTCTGAAGCTTTCTTT
.	TRBV27	TRBJ2-5	.	CASTRGETQYF	TGTGCCAGCACTAGAGGAGAGACCCAGTACTTC
.	TRBV9	TRBJ2-1	.	CASSVEGLSGSSYNEQFF	TGTGCCAGCAGCGTAGAGGGGCTCAGTGGGTCTTCTTACAATGAGCAGTTCTTC
.	TRBV19	TRBJ1-1	TRBD1	CASLDRAVLGEAFF	TGTGCCAGTTTGGACAGGGCCGTCTTGGGGGAAGCTTTCTTT
.	TRBV7-2	TRBJ2-1	TRBD2	CASSLVGREGPYNEQFF	TGTGCCAGCAGCTTAGTGGGGCGGGAGGGGCCCTACAATGAGCAGTTCTTC
.	TRBV11-3	TRBJ2-5	TRBD2	CASSVSTSGQETQYF	TGTGCCAGCAGCGTATCGACTAGCGGCCAAGAGACCCAGTACTTC
.	TRBV18	TRBJ1-2	TRBD1	CASSRPGQGDYGYTF	TGTGCCAGCTCACGCCCCGGACAGGGAGACTATGGCTACACCTTC
.	TRBV5-1	TRBJ2-2	TRBD2	CASCPGLAGVKPNTGELFF	TGCGCCAGCTGTCCGGGACTAGCGGGAGTTAAGCCGAACACCGGGGAGCTGTTTTTT
.	TRBV3-1/TRBV3-2	TRBJ2-5	TRBD1	CASSQLGQGEETQYF	TGTGCCAGCAGCCAACTCGGACAGGGCGAAGAGACCCAGTACTTC
once	TRBV27	TRBJ2-7	.	CASSFRSWAHEQYF	TGTGCCAGCAGTTTTAGGTCGTGGGCCCACGAGCAGTACTTC
.	TRBV18	TRBJ1-1	.	CASSPAGGGGYTEAFF	TGTGCCAGCTCACCCGCGGGGGGGGGCGGGTACACTGAAGCTTTCTTT
.	TRBV11-2	TRBJ2-1	TRBD2	CASSLPGLAGDNEQFF	TGTGCCAGCAGCTTACCGGGACTAGCGGGAGACAATGAGCAGTTCTTC
once	TRBV7-6	TRBJ2-1	.	CASSLDLGPGSYNEQFF	TGTGCCAGCAGCTTAGATTTGGGGCCCGGCTCCTACAATGAGCAGTTCTTC
.	TRBV6-1	TRBJ1-2	TRBD1	CASSEQGQPHYGYTF	TGTGCCAGCAGTGAACAGGGACAGCCACACTATGGCTACACCTTC
once	TRBV4-2	TRBJ2-5	.	CASSQGSSDQETQYF	TGTGCCAGCAGCCAAGGCAGTAGCGACCAAGAGACCCAGTACTTC
.	TRBV5-1	TRBJ2-7	.	CASSPRGGSYEQYF	TGCGCCAGCAGCCCGAGGGGGGGCTCCTACGAGCAGTACTTC
.	TRBV5-1	TRBJ2-1	TRBD2	CASSLVGTSSPSSYNEQFF	TGCGCCAGCAGCTTGGTTGGGACTAGCAGTCCCAGCTCCTACAATGAGCAGTTCTTC
.	TRBV2	TRBJ2-7	TRBD2	CASRSSGISYEQYF	TGTGCCAGCAGGAGTAGCGGGATCTCCTACGAGCAGTACTTC
.	TRBV5-6	TRBJ2-5	.	CASSELLGGETQYF	TGTGCCAGCAGCGAATTGTTGGGGGGAGAGACCCAGTACTTC
.	TRBV2	TRBJ2-7	.	CASSARGIEQYF	TGTGCCAGCAGTGCGCGGGGTATCGAGCAGTACTTC
.	TRBV9	TRBJ2-1	TRBD2	CASSPLAGGGNIGEQFF	TGTGCCAGCAGCCCACTAGCGGGAGGGGGTAATATAGGTGAGCAGTTCTTC
.	TRBV1	TRBJ2-6	.	CTSSPTLAGKGGANVLTF	TGCACCAGCAGCCCCACACTAGCGGGAAAGGGTGGGGCCAACGTCCTGACTTTC
.	TRBV4-1	TRBJ2-1	.	CASSHPTRDHNEQFF	TGCGCCAGCAGCCACCCAACTAGGGATCACAATGAGCAGTTCTTC
once	TRBV7-9	TRBJ2-3	TRBD2	CASSLRAAGLTDTQYF	TGTGCCAGCAGCTTAAGGGCAGCGGGACTGACAGATACGCAGTATTTT
.	TRBV28	TRBJ1-5	TRBD1	CASRPQTDRGGQPQHF	TGTGCCAGCAGACCTCAGACAGACAGGGGGGGCCAGCCCCAGCATTTT
.	TRBV19	TRBJ1-2	.	CASSIPGYYGYTF	TGTGCCAGTAGTATTCCAGGGTACTATGGCTACACCTTC
.	TRBV11-1	TRBJ2-7	.	CASRPRESSYEQYF	TGTGCCAGCAGGCCCCGGGAGAGCTCCTACGAGCAGTACTTC
.	TRBV9	TRBJ2-3	.	CASSVRSTTDTDTQYF	TGTGCCAGCAGCGTTCGGTCTACAACAGACACAGATACGCAGTATTTT
.	TRBV6-4	TRBJ2-1	TRBD2	CASSDSGNPANEQFF	TGTGCCAGCAGTGACAGCGGGAACCCGGCCAATGAGCAGTTCTTC
.	TRBV5-1	TRBJ2-7	.	CASSLEAVFGRGNSYEQYF	TGCGCCAGCAGCTTGGAGGCCGTTTTTGGCAGGGGAAATAGCTACGAGCAGTACTTC
.	TRBV7-9	TRBJ2-7	TRBD1	CASSLVAAGGSHEQYF	TGTGCCAGCAGCTTAGTTGCCGCAGGGGGCTCTCACGAGCAGTACTTC
.	TRBV3-1/TRBV3-2	TRBJ1-1	.	CASSQWGHQNTEAFF	TGTGCCAGCAGCCAATGGGGACACCAGAACACTGAAGCTTTCTTT